This T cell receptor beta chain was recovered during a study of cytomegalovirus exposure and HLA in healthy donors. Study-wide results and limits: TCR beta chains numbering some 160 were designated cytomegalovirus-associated. Reports state that TCR beta sequences accurately predicted most subjects' HLA-A and HLA-B alleles. In a later analysis, TCR beta V- and J-gene trimming showed a link to a missense DCLRE1C variant.

The J segment lost 6 bases and the V segment lost 6 bases, leaving 4 bases of the junction unmatched. The CDR3 consists of 14 residues. Germline loops: CDR1 MNHEY, CDR2 SMNVEV (reference sequence). For this clone: Its antigen is unidentified.

PCR primers comprised 60 Vbeta and 13 Jbeta primers. Sequenced by immunoSEQ multiplex PCR; TCRdb stores in-frame clones only, minus some. Among 200,000 to 250,000 clones listed, roughly four fifths were seen once. The receptor comes from a middle-aged woman in good health and CMV-seronegative. The chain joins TRBV27 to TRBJ2-2, with 10 bases that match TRBD1. The specimen was PBMCs. CDR3 DNA sequence: TGTGCCAGCAGGGTGACAGGGGGCCCCGGGGAGCTGTTTTTT. This encodes CASRVTGGPGELFF.